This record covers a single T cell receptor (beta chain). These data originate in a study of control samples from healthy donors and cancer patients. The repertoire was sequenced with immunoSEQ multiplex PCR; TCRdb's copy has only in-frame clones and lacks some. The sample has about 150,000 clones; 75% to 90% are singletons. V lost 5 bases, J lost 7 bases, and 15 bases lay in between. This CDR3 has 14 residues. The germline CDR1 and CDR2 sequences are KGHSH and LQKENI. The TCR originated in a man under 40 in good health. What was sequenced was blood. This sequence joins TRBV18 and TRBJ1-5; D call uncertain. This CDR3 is CASSAGIGNQPQHF. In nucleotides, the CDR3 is TGTGCCAGCTCAGCCGGAATAGGGAACCAGCCCCAGCATTTT.